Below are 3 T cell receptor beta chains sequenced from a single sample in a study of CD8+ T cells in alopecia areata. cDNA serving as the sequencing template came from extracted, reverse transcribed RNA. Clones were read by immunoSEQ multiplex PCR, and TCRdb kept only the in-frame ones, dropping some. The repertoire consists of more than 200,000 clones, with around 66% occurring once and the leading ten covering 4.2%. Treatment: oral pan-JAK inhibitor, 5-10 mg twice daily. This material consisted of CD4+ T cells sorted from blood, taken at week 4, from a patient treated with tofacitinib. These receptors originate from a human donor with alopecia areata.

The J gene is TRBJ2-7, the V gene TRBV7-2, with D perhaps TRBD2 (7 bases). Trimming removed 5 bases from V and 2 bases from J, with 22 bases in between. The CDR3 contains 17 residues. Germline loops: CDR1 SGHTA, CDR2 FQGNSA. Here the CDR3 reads CASSPASGTTLPYEQYF. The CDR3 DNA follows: TGTGCCAGCAGCCCCGCGAGCGGGACAACGCTCCCCTACGAGCAGTACTTC.

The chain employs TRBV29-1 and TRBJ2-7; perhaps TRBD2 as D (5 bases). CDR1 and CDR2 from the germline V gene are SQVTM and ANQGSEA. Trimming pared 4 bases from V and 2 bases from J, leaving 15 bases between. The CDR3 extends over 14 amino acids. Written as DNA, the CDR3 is TGCAGCGTTGCCGGACTTTCGGGCCCCTACGAGCAGTACTTC. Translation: CSVAGLSGPYEQYF.

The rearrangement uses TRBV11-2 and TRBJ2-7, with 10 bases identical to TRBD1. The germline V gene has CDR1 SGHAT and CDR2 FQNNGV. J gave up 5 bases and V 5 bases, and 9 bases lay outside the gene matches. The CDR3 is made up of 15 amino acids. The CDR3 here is CASSPRTGGFNEQYF. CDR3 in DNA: TGTGCCAGCAGCCCGAGGACAGGGGGTTTCAACGAGCAGTACTTC.